The 5 T cell receptor beta chains below all came from one sample that was sequenced in a study of spatial heterogeneity in lung cancer. Whole-study results and caveats: Tumor mutation count correlated with how many alpha and beta TCRs expanded intratumorally.

Which antigens these TCRs recognize remains unknown. In TCRdb, the 5' RACE reads were re-called with MiXCR into one record per CDR3 protein. The sample comprises about 13,000 distinct CDR3 sequences, 5.1% of which are singletons, and 25% rests with the top ten. Time point in this sample: sample taken at primary tumor resection. The specimen comprised lung tumor tissue, sampled at surgery. The receptors stem from a male donor with early-stage non-small cell lung cancer.

This clonotype showed up many times. A library made for alpha chains picked up this beta chain off target, so its size means little. The chain couples TRBV5-6 to TRBJ2-5; 10 bases are a match to TRBD2. This CDR3 region has 16 residues. Germline V gene sequence: CDR1 SGHDT, CDR2 YYEEEE. Unmatched junction bases numbered 8, after V lost 1 base and J lost 5 bases. In DNA, the CDR3 is TGTGCCAGCAGCTTGAGGGAGCGGGGGGGCACCGAGACCCAGTACTTC. Translation gives CASSLRERGGTETQYF.

This clonotype was counted many times. This beta chain appears as a stray read in a library generated for alpha chains; its size is not informative. The chain joins TRBV2 to TRBJ1-5; TRBD1 matches 8 bases. The V gene's germline CDR1 is SNHLY and CDR2 FYNNEI. This CDR3 is built from 17 residues. V dropped 1 base and J dropped 3; count of bases not matched to a gene: 8. The CDR3 nucleotides read TGTGCCAGCAGTGAAGGGGCGACAGGGGCATCCAATCAGCCCCAGCATTTT. It specifies CASSEGATGASNQPQHF.

This clonotype appeared a few times. This beta chain was picked up by a library intended for alpha chains and is off target, so its count carries little meaning. This chain joins TRBV9 and TRBJ1-4; D is unresolved. The CDR3 runs 15 residues. Germline V lookup: CDR1 SGDLS, CDR2 YYNGEE. V was shortened by 0 bases and J by 0 bases, with 6 bases between the two germline ends. CDR3 in amino acids: CASSVGRATNEKLFF. CDR3 bases: TGTGCCAGCAGCGTAGGCAGAGCAACTAATGAAAAACTGTTTTTT.

This clonotype was observed at least ten times. This beta chain is off target for a library built for alpha chains, so its abundance means little. The V gene is TRBV6-2 or TRBV6-3, the J gene TRBJ1-2; D not resolved. V lost 5 bases to trimming and J lost 2 bases, with 9 bases between them. This CDR3 spans 13 amino acids. Germline values: CDR1 MNHEY, CDR2 SVGEGT. The CDR3 DNA follows: TGTGCCAGCAGTCGGGCCGTCAACTATGGCTACACCTTC. Its protein product is CASSRAVNYGYTF.

Many counts were recorded for this clonotype. Being off target in a library aimed at alpha chains, this beta chain has a size of little meaning. V usage is TRBV5-1 and J usage is TRBJ1-5; D uncertain. V was clipped by 0 bases and J by 4 bases, with 8 bases between them. The CDR3 contains 14 residues. Germline lookup yields CDR1 SGHRS and CDR2 YFSETQ. The CDR3: CASSLDGGNQPQHF. The DNA for the CDR3 is TGCGCCAGCAGCTTGGATGGAGGGAATCAGCCCCAGCATTTT.